The clone carrying this TCR beta chain occurred many times. What was amplified from RNA transcripts were TCR beta CDR3 regions. An initial round of RT-PCR targeting the TCR CDR3 relied on the HTBI primer set. Via MiXCR, TCRdb re-called the multiplex PCR reads, giving one row per CDR3 protein. Of roughly 380,000 distinct CDR3 sequences in the sample, approximately 19% were seen once. The data stem from a study of T cells in Graves' hyperthyroidism and ophthalmopathy. Study overall: Specimen type is peripheral blood, collected at initial diagnosis prior to any treatment.

Exclusions: uncontrolled infection, other autoimmune disease, pregnancy, lactation. From more than 8 ml of fresh peripheral blood, PBMCs were isolated. Between the trimmed V and J ends, which lost 1 base and 2 bases, there was a span of 11 bases. The CDR3 length is 15 residues. The germline V gene has CDR1 SEHNR and CDR2 FQNEAQ (reference sequence). Sample: blood. This TCR derives from a woman aged 18 to 35 with Graves' hyperthyroidism. The J gene is TRBJ1-2, the V gene TRBV7-9; weak D call: TRBD1 (5 bases). The CDR3 sequence: CASSLGGGKNYGYTF. The DNA of the CDR3 is TGTGCCAGCAGCTTAGGGGGGGGGAAAAACTATGGCTACACCTTC.